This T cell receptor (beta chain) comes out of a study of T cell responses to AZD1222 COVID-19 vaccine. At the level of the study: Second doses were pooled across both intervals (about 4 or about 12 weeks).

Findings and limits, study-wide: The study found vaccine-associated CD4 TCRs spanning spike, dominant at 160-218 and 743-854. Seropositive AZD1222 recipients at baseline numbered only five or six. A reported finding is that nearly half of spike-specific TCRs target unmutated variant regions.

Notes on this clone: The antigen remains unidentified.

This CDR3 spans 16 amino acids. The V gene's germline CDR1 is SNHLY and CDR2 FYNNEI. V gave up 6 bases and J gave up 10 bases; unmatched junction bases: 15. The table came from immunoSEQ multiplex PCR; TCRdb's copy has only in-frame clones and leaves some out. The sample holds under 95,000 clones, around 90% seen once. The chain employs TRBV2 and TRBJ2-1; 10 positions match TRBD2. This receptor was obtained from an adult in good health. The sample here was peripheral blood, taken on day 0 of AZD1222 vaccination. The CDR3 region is CASRRGLAGAYGEQFF. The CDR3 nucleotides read TGTGCCAGCAGGCGAGGGCTAGCGGGGGCCTACGGGGAGCAGTTCTTC.